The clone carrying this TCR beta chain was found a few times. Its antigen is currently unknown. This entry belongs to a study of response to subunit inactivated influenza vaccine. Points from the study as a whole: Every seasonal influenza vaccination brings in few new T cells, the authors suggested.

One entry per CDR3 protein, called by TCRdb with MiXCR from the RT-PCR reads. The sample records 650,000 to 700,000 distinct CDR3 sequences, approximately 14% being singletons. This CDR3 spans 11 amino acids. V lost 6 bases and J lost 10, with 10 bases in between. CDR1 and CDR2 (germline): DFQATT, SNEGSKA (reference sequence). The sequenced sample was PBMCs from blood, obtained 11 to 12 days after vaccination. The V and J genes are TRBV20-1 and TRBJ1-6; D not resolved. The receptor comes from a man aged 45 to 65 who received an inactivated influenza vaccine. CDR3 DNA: TGCAGTGCCGGACCGAACTCACCCCTCCACTTT. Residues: CSAGPNSPLHF.